A single T cell receptor beta chain is shown here with its context. Authors' methods: Reference gene primer amplification in the assay estimated nucleated cell counts. Only in-frame clones appear in the TCRdb table, and some are missing; sequencing was by immunoSEQ multiplex PCR. That table gives V, J and clone size, and the DNA gave D and trimming. The sample contains roughly 100,000 clones, more than 75% of which appear only once. The data originate from a study of blood T cell repertoires in COVID-19. V lost 2 bases and J 7 bases, leaving 9 bases between the germline ends. Germline assignment: CDR1 SEHNR and CDR2 FQNEAQ (reference sequence). The CDR3 is 14 residues long.

The TCR originated in a man aged 70 or older with acute or convalescent COVID-19. The material sequenced was peripheral blood. The chain links TRBV7-9 to TRBJ2-6; D possibly corresponds to TRBD2 (6 bases). CDR3 region: CASSLTGGANVLTF. The CDR3 nucleotides are TGTGCCAGCAGCTTAACCGGGGGTGCCAACGTCCTGACTTTC.